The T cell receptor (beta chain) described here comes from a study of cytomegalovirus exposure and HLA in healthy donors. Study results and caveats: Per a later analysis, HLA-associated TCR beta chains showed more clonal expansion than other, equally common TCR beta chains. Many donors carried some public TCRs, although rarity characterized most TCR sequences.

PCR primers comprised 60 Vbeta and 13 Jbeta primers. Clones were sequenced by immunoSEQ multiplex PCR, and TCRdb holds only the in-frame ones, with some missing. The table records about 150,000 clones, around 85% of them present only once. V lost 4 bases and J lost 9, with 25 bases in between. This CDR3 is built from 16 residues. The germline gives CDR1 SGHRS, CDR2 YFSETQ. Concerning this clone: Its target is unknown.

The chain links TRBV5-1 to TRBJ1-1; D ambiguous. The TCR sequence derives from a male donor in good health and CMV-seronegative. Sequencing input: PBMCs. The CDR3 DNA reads TGCGCCAGCAGCGAGGCGGGGATGAGCCAAACCGCTAAAGCTTTCTTT. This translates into CASSEAGMSQTAKAFF.